A selection of T cell receptor beta chains follows, all from one sample in a study of beta chain features in type 1 diabetes. TCRdb's copy holds only in-frame clones and misses some; the assay was immunoSEQ multiplex PCR. The sample holds 250,000 to 300,000 clones, 20% to 25% seen once. The source material was naive CD4+ T cells from blood. These receptors all come from a woman aged 25 to 39 with type 1 diabetes. CDR3s leave out the opening cysteine and the closing phenylalanine or tryptophan. Expanded clones get a size class; other rows say once, few or many, or leave the size out.

V: TRBV7-2
size: few
CDR3: ASSLGVRRVYEQY

V: TRBV20-1
size: .
CDR3: SAGEYEQY

V: TRBV5-4
size: .
CDR3: ASSLLTGRGSTDTQY

V: TRBV27
size: few
CDR3: ASRGLGIRGGYT

V: TRBV7-7
size: .
CDR3: ASSLNRDSYEQY

V: TRBV2
size: .
CDR3: ASRGPGISYNEQF

V: TRBV7-3
size: few
CDR3: ASSLMVAGADTQY

V: TRBV14
size: .
CDR3: ASSQDRYNEQF

V: TRBV29-1
size: .
CDR3: SVRQGARTGELF

V: TRBV7-2
size: .
CDR3: ASSLIRGGDTQY

V: TRBV25-1
size: .
CDR3: ASSGDKLRDTQY

V: TRBV13
size: few
CDR3: ASSFLVTGELF

V: TRBV7-9
size: few
CDR3: ASSARRDRAVSSYEQY

V: TRBV30
size: .
CDR3: AWTQGGGYT

V: TRBV30
size: few
CDR3: AWSPWTGGNQPQH

V: TRBV2
size: .
CDR3: ASRVGQGQETQY

V: TRBV20-1
size: few
CDR3: SASLPPQH

V: TRBV29-1
size: few
CDR3: SVEGSSNEKLF

V: TRBV29-1
size: .
CDR3: SVGDRDYGYT

V: TRBV28
size: .
CDR3: ASNLPQGGVADTQY

V: TRBV18
size: few
CDR3: ASSLTGTSYSVDPGELF

V: TRBV19
size: few
CDR3: ASSIARQGAEQF

V: TRBV7-2
size: .
CDR3: ASSPWTSAYEQY

V: TRBV7-9
size: few
CDR3: ASSLTSGARETQY

V: TRBV7-9
size: few
CDR3: ASSFLQGDTEAF

V: TRBV23-1
size: .
CDR3: ASSQSLPERDYSNQPQH

V: TRBV18
size: .
CDR3: ASSGQGALEQY

V: TRBV10-3
size: .
CDR3: AISVGTEVYEQY

V: TRBV30
size: .
CDR3: AWRAGGIYEQY

V: TRBV5-6
size: .
CDR3: ASSSHYEQY

V: TRBV6-5
size: few
CDR3: ASTLAGSDTQY

V: TRBV9
size: few
CDR3: ASSVSAGVAYNEQF

V: TRBV19
size: few
CDR3: ASSPLQDYGYT

V: TRBV2
size: .
CDR3: ASSESTQY

V: TRBV13
size: few
CDR3: ASSLGQGYLNGYEQY

V: TRBV6-1
size: few
CDR3: ASSELAGVTWNEQF

V: TRBV30
size: few
CDR3: AWSAGTLSDTQY

V: TRBV28
size: .
CDR3: ASSFFSAGNYGYT

V: TRBV28
size: .
CDR3: ASSFREEKLF

V: TRBV11-2
size: .
CDR3: ASSYISGAYEQY

V: TRBV7-3
size: .
CDR3: ASSLRLAGNTGELF

V: TRBV2
size: few
CDR3: AGRQGFGTEAF

V: TRBV4-2
size: .
CDR3: ASSQEERTPQF

V: TRBV6-5
size: .
CDR3: ASSGDRLSYEQY

V: TRBV29-1
size: .
CDR3: SVVTGPHGGF

V: TRBV29-1
size: few
CDR3: SVGDRGYYGYT